Sequencing of this TCR beta chain was carried out in a study of early T cells in non-severe SARS-CoV-2 infection. Across the study: From unsorted whole blood, bulk RNA was sequenced, and the chains remained unpaired. Study-wide results and caveats: Anti-spike CD8 specificities were favored by VDJdb matching, whose results missed private and CD4 specificities.

As part of library construction, unique molecular identifiers were attached to individual cDNA molecules. MiXCR, applied by TCRdb to the 5' RACE reads, yields one record per CDR3 protein. The top ten clones hold around 16% of a sample with 55,000 to 85,000 distinct CDR3 sequences, 8% to 10% of them seen once. V shed 4 bases and J 3 bases; nucleotides not matched to a gene: 0. Germline loops: CDR1 SGHTA, CDR2 FQGTGA. This CDR3 is 13 amino acids long. At least ten counts were recorded for this clonotype. The antigen is not known. The sequence was collected from an adult who was a healthcare worker with PCR-confirmed SARS-CoV-2 infection or an uninfected control (not recorded which). The specimen was whole blood, collected at baseline. The chain couples TRBV7-3 to TRBJ2-7; TRBD2 matches 10 bases. The CDR3 region has the DNA TGTGCCAGCAGCTCTAGCGGGGGCTACGAGCAGTACTTC. It codes for CASSSSGGYEQYF.